This T cell receptor beta chain is drawn from a study of sequential checkpoint blockade in melanoma. Study information: Each arm's sequence ended with maintenance nivolumab.

The CDR3 is 16 residues long. Germline V gene lookup returns CDR1 LNHNV and CDR2 YYDKDF (reference sequence). The method was immunoSEQ multiplex PCR; TCRdb's version includes in-frame clones alone and lacks a portion of them. The table records 35,000 to 40,000 clones, just over 85% of them present only once. Turning to this clone: An end of the junction does not agree with germline; a read error may underlie this. Other DNA sequences of this sample code for an identical CDR3.

Documented treatment: randomized to nivolumab then ipilimumab (arm A) or the reverse (arm B). Sorted cells were live CD3+CD8+, lacking CD19 and CD56, from PBMCs. This TCR derives from a human donor with melanoma. The sequences come from CD8+ T cells sorted from blood (inferred from file names), collected from a patient given nivolumab and ipilimumab in sequence. The V and J genes are TRBV15 and TRBJ2-6; maybe TRBD1 (5 bases). The CDR3 DNA is TGTGCCACCAGCAGAGATCGGTACTCTGGGGCCAACGTTCTGACTTTC. Amino acids: CATSRDRYSGANVLTF.